These 32 T cell receptor beta chains share one sample of origin, sequenced in a study of beta chain features in type 1 diabetes. These TCRs are of unknown antigen specificity. Study observations and caveats: People with Type 1 diabetes carried modestly yet significantly shorter TCRB CDR3s in all four CD4+ subsets.

As every portion of the isolated RNA was reverse transcribed, the sequencing read expressed TCRB transcripts. Using immunoSEQ multiplex PCR, the repertoire was profiled, and TCRdb retains in-frame clones only, with some absent. The top ten hold roughly 0.08% of the sample, which has roughly 220,000 clones, 16% seen once. Material for sequencing was naive CD4+ T cells from blood. Every receptor here comes from a young man with type 1 diabetes.

This clone was counted only a few times. This rearrangement joins TRBV4-3 to TRBJ2-1; 9 nucleotides agree with TRBD2. The CDR3 length is 16 residues. Unmatched junction bases numbered 8, after V lost 0 bases and J lost 8 bases. In germline, CDR1 is LGHNA, CDR2 YSLEER. The CDR3, as DNA: TGCGCCAGCAGCCAAGATTGGAATAGCGGGAGTTATGAGCAGTTCTTC. It is translated as CASSQDWNSGSYEQFF.

The chain recombines TRBV29-1 with TRBJ2-1, with 9 bases fitting TRBD1. Looked up from germline, CDR1 is SQVTM and CDR2 is ANQGSEA. The CDR3 is 16 amino acids. The CDR3 is CSYASGTGIIRNEQFF. CDR3 bases: TGCAGTTACGCGTCGGGGACAGGGATAATAAGGAATGAGCAGTTCTTC.

This clone was seen more than once but under ten times. The V and J genes are TRBV4-1 and TRBJ2-2; D gene uncertain. The ends were cut back, 0 bases at V and 4 bases at J, with 6 bases in the middle. The CDR3 spans 14 residues. Germline CDR1 reads MGHRA; CDR2 reads YSYEKL. DNA of the CDR3: TGCGCCAGCAGCCAAGAATATCTCACCGGGGAGCTGTTTTTT. Amino acid sequence: CASSQEYLTGELFF.

The gene calls are TRBV5-1 and TRBJ2-1; D could derive from TRBD1 or TRBD2 (5 bases each). Trimming pared 4 bases from V and 2 bases from J, leaving 16 bases between. Germline V gene sequence: CDR1 SGHRS, CDR2 YFSETQ. This CDR3 contains 16 residues. DNA for the CDR3: TGCGCCAGCAGCGCAGCCGGGACCTACGCCTACAATGAGCAGTTCTTC. Residues: CASSAAGTYAYNEQFF.

The chain joins TRBV10-3 to TRBJ1-2; maybe TRBD1 (5 bases). V lost 0 bases and J lost 0, with 8 bases in between. Germline V lookup: CDR1 ENHRY, CDR2 SYGVKD. CDR3 length: 15 amino acids. For the CDR3, the DNA is TGTGCCATCAGTGAGTCGAGGGGAGCTAACTATGGCTACACCTTC. Protein sequence: CAISESRGANYGYTF.

The chain is built from TRBV29-1 and TRBJ1-2; weak D call: TRBD1 (6 bases). Trimming left V 7 bases short and J 6 bases short, with 18 bases between. This CDR3 spans 13 amino acids. Per germline, CDR1 SQVTM and CDR2 ANQGSEA. Written as DNA, the CDR3 is TGCAGCGGATACTCTACAGGGTTTCATGGCTACACCTTC. It yields the protein CSGYSTGFHGYTF.

The V call is TRBV30, the J call TRBJ2-7; 10 bases align to TRBD1. Germline V lookup: CDR1 GTSNPN, CDR2 SVGIG (reference sequence). V was clipped by 6 bases and J by 3 bases; unmatched bases: 5. This CDR3 has 13 amino acids. The CDR3 DNA is TGTGCCTGTCAGAGGGACAGGGGCTACGAGCAGTACTTC. Translated: CACQRDRGYEQYF.

This chain uses TRBV7-2 with TRBJ1-5; D not resolved. This CDR3 spans 12 amino acids. Germline loops: CDR1 SGHTA, CDR2 FQGNSA. V lost 4 bases and J 4 bases, leaving 5 bases between the germline ends. The CDR3 nucleotides read TGTGCCAGCAGCTCCCTTAATCAGCCCCAGCATTTT. Translating gives CASSSLNQPQHF.

This clone has just a few counts. The rearrangement joins TRBV25-1 to TRBJ2-1, with 8 nucleotides matching TRBD1. V dropped 3 bases and J dropped 5; count of bases not matched to a gene: 6. This CDR3 is built from 15 residues. Germline V CDR1 and CDR2: MGHDK, SYGVNS. The CDR3 DNA sequence: TGTGCCAGCAGTGATTCTGGACAGGGCAACAATGAGCAGTTCTTC. Encoded protein: CASSDSGQGNNEQFF. Filled out from reference TRBV25-1 and TRBJ2-1, the complete variable domain reads EADIYQTPRYLVIGTGKKITLECSQTMGHDKMYWYQQDPGMELHLIHYSYGVNSTEKGDLSSESTVSRIRTEHFPLTLESARPSHTSQYLCASSDSGQGNNEQFFGPGTRLTVL.

This clone was counted between two and nine times. This sequence joins TRBV7-2 and TRBJ2-5; D is uncertain. V lost 2 bases and J lost 1, with 5 bases in between. The CDR3 length is 13 residues. CDR1 and CDR2 from the germline V gene are SGHTA and FQGNSA. The CDR3 nucleotides are TGTGCCAGCAGCTTATGGGGCCAAGAGACCCAGTACTTC. Translated: CASSLWGQETQYF.

The chain uses TRBV29-1 and TRBJ2-7; maybe TRBD1 (5 bases). The ends were cut back, 5 bases at V and 6 bases at J, with 17 bases in the middle. The CDR3 is made up of 13 amino acids. CDR1 is SQVTM and CDR2 is ANQGSEA in the germline V gene. In nucleotides, the CDR3 is TGCAGCGTTAAGAAAAGGGGCCTGTTCGAGCAGTACTTC. Encoded protein: CSVKKRGLFEQYF.

This clone has more than one count but fewer than ten. V and J are TRBV9 and TRBJ2-3; no definite D call. The germline V gene has CDR1 SGDLS and CDR2 YYNGEE. Deletions cut 2 bases from V and 5 bases from J, with 6 bases between. This CDR3 has 12 amino acids. CDR3 in DNA: TGTGCCAGCAGCGTTAGGGAAGATACGCAGTATTTT. Protein sequence: CASSVREDTQYF.

This sequence joins TRBV5-1 and TRBJ2-7, with TRBD1 identical over 7 bases. Germline V CDR1 and CDR2: SGHRS, YFSETQ. This CDR3 comprises 14 residues. The trim removed 4 bases at V and 5 bases at J, leaving 9 bases unmatched. The CDR3 reads CASSVSQGNDEQYF. The CDR3 region has the DNA TGCGCCAGCAGCGTCTCACAGGGGAACGACGAGCAGTACTTC.

The rearrangement uses TRBV29-1 and TRBJ1-2; D remains unclear. CDR3 length: 12 amino acids. CDR1 is SQVTM and CDR2 is ANQGSEA in the germline V gene. V shed 4 bases and J shed 6 bases, with 12 bases lying between them. For the CDR3, the DNA is TGCAGCGTTGCGCGACGTCTAAATGGCTACACCTTC. Its translation is CSVARRLNGYTF.

This clone came up a few times. V is TRBV28 and J is TRBJ2-3; D gene uncertain. The CDR3 length is 14 residues. The germline CDR1 and CDR2 sequences are MDHEN and SYDVKM. The V and J ends lost 3 bases and 3 bases respectively, with 10 bases between them. The CDR3 here is CASSFYSRTDTQYF. For the CDR3, the DNA is TGTGCCAGCAGTTTTTATTCTCGGACAGATACGCAGTATTTT.

This rearrangement joins TRBV25-1 to TRBJ2-7; D gene uncertain. The CDR3 spans 14 residues. V lost 2 bases to trimming and J lost 2 bases, with 10 bases between them. The germline CDR1 and CDR2 sequences are MGHDK and SYGVNS. CDR3 nucleotide sequence: TGTGCCAGCAGTGAAATGGGGTCGACCTACGAGCAGTACTTC. It specifies CASSEMGSTYEQYF.

The J gene is TRBJ1-4, the V gene TRBV7-9, with D tentatively TRBD1 (6 bases). The CDR3 loop spans 15 amino acids. Looked up from germline, CDR1 is SEHNR and CDR2 is FQNEAQ (reference sequence). V was clipped by 6 bases and J by 0 bases, with 11 bases between them. The CDR3 DNA is TGTGCCAGCAGGCCACAGGGATCAACTAATGAAAAACTGTTTTTT. It is translated as CASRPQGSTNEKLFF.

This clone has only a few counts. The J gene is TRBJ1-4, the V gene TRBV18; TRBD1 might be the D (5 bases). Trimming took off 3 bases at V and 7 bases at J, with 12 bases between the two ends. The CDR3 length is 14 residues. Germline values: CDR1 KGHSH, CDR2 LQKENI. CDR3 residues: CASSPRDPSEKLFF. CDR3 DNA sequence: TGTGCCAGCTCACCGAGGGACCCGAGTGAAAAACTGTTTTTT.

This clone was seen a handful of times. V gene TRBV7-2 combines with J gene TRBJ1-2; 7 bases fit TRBD1. In germline, CDR1 is SGHTA, CDR2 FQGNSA. The CDR3 is made up of 14 amino acids. V trimming: 5 bases; J trimming: 2 bases; junction bases outside the gene matches: 5. The CDR3 DNA is TGTGCCAGCAGCGGCCGGGACAGCAACTATGGCTACACCTTC. Encoded protein: CASSGRDSNYGYTF. Variable domain in full (rest from reference TRBV7-2 and TRBJ1-2): GAGVSQSPSNKVTEKGKDVELRCDPISGHTALYWYRQSLGQGLEFLIYFQGNSAPDKSGLPSDRFSAERTGGSVSTLTIQRTQQEDSAVYLCASSGRDSNYGYTFGSGTRLTVV.

This rearrangement joins TRBV9 to TRBJ1-2; maybe TRBD1 (5 bases). V lost 0 bases, J lost 5 bases, and 11 bases lay in between. The CDR3 extends over 14 amino acids. Germline V gene lookup returns CDR1 SGDLS and CDR2 YYNGEE. The CDR3 nucleotides read TGTGCCAGCAGCGTAGGGGAGGCAGGGTATGGCTACACCTTC. Translating gives CASSVGEAGYGYTF.

The rearrangement joins TRBV7-9 to TRBJ2-1, with 11 bases fitting TRBD2. J was trimmed by 7 bases and V by 8 bases; bases with no gene match: 7. The CDR3 loop spans 14 amino acids. In germline, CDR1 is SEHNR, CDR2 FQNEAQ (reference sequence). This chain's CDR3 is CASAVTSGSNEQFF. The CDR3 nucleotides read TGTGCCAGCGCGGTAACTAGCGGGAGTAATGAGCAGTTCTTC.

This clone was seen only a few times. The gene calls are TRBV29-1 and TRBJ1-4, with D maybe TRBD1 (6 bases). Germline loops: CDR1 SQVTM, CDR2 ANQGSEA. The CDR3 is 15 amino acids. V was cut by 4 bases and J by 5 bases, with 17 bases left in between. The chain's CDR3 is CSVGAAGARNEKLFF. CDR3 in DNA: TGCAGCGTTGGCGCCGCGGGGGCAAGAAATGAAAAACTGTTTTTT.

The chain recombines TRBV29-1 with TRBJ1-5; D call uncertain. CDR3 length equals 13 residues. CDR1 is SQVTM and CDR2 is ANQGSEA in the germline V gene. V lost 6 bases and J lost 4, with 13 bases in between. As DNA, the CDR3 is TGCAGCGTGGCGATAACACTAAATCAGCCCCAGCATTTT. Translating gives CSVAITLNQPQHF.

The gene calls are TRBV15 and TRBJ2-3, with 12 bases aligning to TRBD2. After removal of 3 bases from V and 2 bases from J, the junction contained 3 bases not matched to a gene. CDR1 and CDR2 from the germline V gene are LNHNV and YYDKDF (reference sequence). The CDR3 covers 16 residues. The CDR3 bases are TGTGCCACCAGCAGCGGACTAGCGGGGAACACAGATACGCAGTATTTT. Amino acid sequence: CATSSGLAGNTDTQYF.

The DNA for the CDR3 is TGTGCCAGCAGCGGATCGGGAAACACCATATATTTT. Translating it yields CASSGSGNTIYF. The gene calls are TRBV7-9 and TRBJ1-3; D is uncertain. Germline V CDR1 and CDR2: SEHNR, FQNEAQ (reference sequence). There are 12 residues in the CDR3. V lost 5 bases, J lost 4 bases, and 6 bases lay in between.

The table lists this clone with a few counts. The V and J genes are TRBV29-1 and TRBJ2-1, with D perhaps given as TRBD1 or TRBD2 (7 bases each). The CDR3 is 14 amino acids. Trimming shortened V by 7 bases and J by 5 bases, and 18 bases separated the two germline ends. Germline CDR1 is SQVTM and CDR2 is ANQGSEA. CDR3 protein: CSATGASGNNEQFF. CDR3 in DNA: TGCAGCGCCACAGGGGCTAGCGGAAACAATGAGCAGTTCTTC.

The genes are TRBV5-1 and TRBJ2-1; 10 nucleotides line up with TRBD1. Germline lookup yields CDR1 SGHRS and CDR2 YFSETQ. There are 15 residues in the CDR3. The junction had 8 bases not matched to a gene; V was cut back by 4 bases and J by 7 bases. The chain's CDR3 is CASSLGQGRINEQFF. CDR3 nucleotides: TGCGCCAGCAGCCTGGGACAGGGGAGAATAAATGAGCAGTTCTTC.

This clone has only a few counts. The J gene is TRBJ2-7, the V gene TRBV7-2, with TRBD1 matching over 9 bases. This CDR3 region has 13 residues. Germline V CDR1 and CDR2: SGHTA, FQGNSA. V dropped 11 bases and J dropped 1; count of bases not matched to a gene: 6. CDR3 loop: CASGTGSSYEQYF. The CDR3 DNA reads as TGTGCCTCGGGGACAGGGTCATCCTACGAGCAGTACTTC. Full variable domain (rest looked up from reference TRBV7-2 and TRBJ2-7): GAGVSQSPSNKVTEKGKDVELRCDPISGHTALYWYRQSLGQGLEFLIYFQGNSAPDKSGLPSDRFSAERTGGSVSTLTIQRTQQEDSAVYLCASGTGSSYEQYFGPGTRLTVT.

The CDR3: CSVEKGPIYEQYF. In DNA, the CDR3 is TGCAGCGTTGAAAAGGGGCCGATCTACGAGCAGTACTTC. The chain has TRBV29-1 and TRBJ2-5, with D perhaps matching TRBD1 (5 bases). The J call may not be correct, given that the DNA end is closer to TRBJ2-7. CDR1 and CDR2 (germline): SQVTM, ANQGSEA. The length of the CDR3 is 13 residues.

Of note for this clone: Within the sample, other DNA sequences also encode this same CDR3. This rearrangement joins TRBV7-9 to TRBJ1-2; no clear D. Germline CDR1 SEHNR, CDR2 FQNEAQ (reference sequence). This CDR3 comprises 12 residues. The V end was cut by 1 base, the J end by 4 bases, with 4 bases between. The CDR3 nucleotides read TGTGCCAGCAGCTTAGAGGGCTATGGCTACACCTTC. This translates into CASSLEGYGYTF.

This rearrangement joins TRBV7-2 to TRBJ2-1; 11 positions match TRBD2. Germline-derived CDR1 and CDR2 are SGHTA and FQGNSA. The CDR3 totals 15 residues. J gave up 8 bases and V 8 bases, and 11 bases lay outside the gene matches. Here the CDR3 reads CASGISGRAKDEQFF. The CDR3 DNA reads as TGTGCCAGCGGCATTAGCGGGAGGGCCAAGGATGAGCAGTTCTTC. Full variable domain (rest looked up from reference TRBV7-2 and TRBJ2-1): GAGVSQSPSNKVTEKGKDVELRCDPISGHTALYWYRQSLGQGLEFLIYFQGNSAPDKSGLPSDRFSAERTGGSVSTLTIQRTQQEDSAVYLCASGISGRAKDEQFFGPGTRLTVL.

This clone was seen more than once but under ten times. CDR3 nucleotide sequence: TGTGCCAGCAGCTTAGCTGTATCTAGCGGCGACACAGATACGCAGTATTTT. The encoded protein is CASSLAVSSGDTDTQYF. The chain recombines TRBV7-9 with TRBJ2-3; 7 bases map to TRBD2. V dropped 0 bases and J dropped 2; count of bases not matched to a gene: 8. This CDR3 is built from 17 residues. Per the germline V gene, CDR1 is SEHNR and CDR2 is FQNEAQ (reference sequence).